A single T cell receptor (beta chain) is shown here with its context. Antigen specificity is unknown. Assay: immunoSEQ multiplex PCR; the TCRdb copy retains only in-frame clones and omits some. The table records 2,500 to 3,500 clones, 24% of them present only once. The data originate from a study of T cells in localized non-small cell lung cancer. Findings and limits, study-wide: Sequencing, confined to only one tumor region, leaves heterogeneity possible. Uninvolved neighboring lung showed the greatest T cell clonality, exceeding tumor.

V lost 1 base to trimming and J lost 3 bases, with 7 bases between them. The CDR3 sequence is 13 residues long. The V gene's germline CDR1 is GTSNPN and CDR2 SVGIG (reference sequence). The TCR originated in a man between 40 and 75 years old with stage I lung adenocarcinoma. The material sequenced was lung tumor tissue, taken before any cancer treatment. This chain connects TRBV30 to TRBJ1-5; no reliable D call. The CDR3, as DNA: TGTGCCTGGAGTGGGCAGGTCAATCAGCCCCAGCATTTT. This translates into CAWSGQVNQPQHF. Filled out from reference TRBV30 and TRBJ1-5, the complete variable domain reads SQTIHQWPATLVQPVGSPLSLECTVEGTSNPNLYWYRQAAGRGLQLLFYSVGIGQISSEVPQNLSASRPQDRQFILSSKKLLLSDSGFYLCAWSGQVNQPQHFGDGTRLSIL.